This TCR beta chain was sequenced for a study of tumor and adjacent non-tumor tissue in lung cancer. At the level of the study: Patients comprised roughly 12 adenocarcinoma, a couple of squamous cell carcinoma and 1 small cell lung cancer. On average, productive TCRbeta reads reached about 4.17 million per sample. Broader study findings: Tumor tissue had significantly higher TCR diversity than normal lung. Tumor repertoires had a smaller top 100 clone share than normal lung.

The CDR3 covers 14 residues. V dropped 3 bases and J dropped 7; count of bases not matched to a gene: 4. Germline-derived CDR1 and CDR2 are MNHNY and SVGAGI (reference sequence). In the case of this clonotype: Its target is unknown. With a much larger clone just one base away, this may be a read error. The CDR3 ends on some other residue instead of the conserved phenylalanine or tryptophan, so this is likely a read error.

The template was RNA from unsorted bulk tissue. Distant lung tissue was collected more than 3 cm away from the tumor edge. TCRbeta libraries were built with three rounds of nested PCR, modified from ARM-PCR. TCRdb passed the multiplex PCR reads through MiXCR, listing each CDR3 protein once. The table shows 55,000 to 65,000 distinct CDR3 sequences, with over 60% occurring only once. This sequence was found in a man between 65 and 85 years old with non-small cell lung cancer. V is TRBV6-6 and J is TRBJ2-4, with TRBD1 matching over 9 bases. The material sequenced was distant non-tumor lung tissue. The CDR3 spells CASSYGTGFNIQYY. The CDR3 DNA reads TGTGCCAGCAGTTATGGGACAGGGTTTAACATTCAGTACTAC.